A single sample gave rise to the 26 T cell receptor beta chains below, sequenced in a study of molecular identifiers for immune sequencing clone quantification. MiXCR, applied by TCRdb to the PCR reads, yields one record per CDR3 protein. The data hold some 650,000 distinct CDR3 sequences, with around 20% observed a single time. Material for sequencing was naive CD8+ T cells from blood, with Jurkat cell RNA spiked in. The subset was: FACS-sorted CD8+CD4-CCR7+CD45RA+ naive T cells. The source is a human donor in good health. Some libraries in this study had Jurkat cell RNA spiked in.

V is TRBV30 and J is TRBJ2-7, with 7 bases identical to TRBD1. CDR3 size: 16 residues. Trimming took 2 bases from V and 3 from J; bases not matched to a gene: 13. Germline loops: CDR1 GTSNPN, CDR2 SVGIG (reference sequence). CDR3 nucleotides: TGTGCCTGGAGTCCCTTAACCGGGGACAGACACTACGAGCAGTACTTC. Translation: CAWSPLTGDRHYEQYF.

This clonotype was detected ten times or more. The chain employs TRBV4-3 and TRBJ2-3; D is unresolved. The CDR3 contains 15 residues. CDR1 is LGHNA and CDR2 is YSLEER in the germline V gene. V lost 0 bases to trimming and J lost 0 bases, with 7 bases between them. The CDR3 nucleotides read TGCGCCAGCAGCCAAGATGTCGCGAGCACAGATACGCAGTATTTT. It translates to CASSQDVASTDTQYF.

The CDR3 DNA reads TGTGCCATCAAGTCACCCCCCCATGAGCAGTTCTTC. Translation gives CAIKSPPHEQFF. The chain uses TRBV30 and TRBJ2-1; D unclear. The germline V and J ends were trimmed by 8 bases and 8 bases, with 16 bases remaining between them. CDR1 is GTSNPN, CDR2 SVGIG, per germline (reference sequence). The CDR3 runs 12 residues.

This clonotype was observed a handful of times. The chain links TRBV20-1 to TRBJ2-7; D is tentatively TRBD1 or TRBD2 (5 bases each). V lost 5 bases, J lost 0 bases, and 11 bases lay in between. Germline V lookup: CDR1 DFQATT, CDR2 SNEGSKA (reference sequence). CDR3 size: 13 residues. CDR3: CSAGDGNSYEQYF. The CDR3 bases are TGCAGTGCTGGGGACGGAAACTCCTACGAGCAGTACTTC.

The sample holds many counts of this clonotype. The CDR3 DNA reads as TGCGCCAGCAGCCAAGAGGGGACAGGGTCTTACGAGCAGTACTTC. Translating gives CASSQEGTGSYEQYF. The rearrangement uses TRBV4-1 and TRBJ2-7; the match to TRBD1 covers 9 bases. V was clipped by 0 bases and J by 4 bases; unmatched bases: 4. The CDR3 is 15 amino acids. Germline loops: CDR1 MGHRA, CDR2 YSYEKL.

This clonotype was observed at least ten times. The rearrangement joins TRBV9 to TRBJ1-3, with D possibly matching TRBD1 (5 bases). Between the trimmed V and J ends, which lost 3 bases and 0 bases, there was a span of 13 bases. Germline CDR1 and CDR2: SGDLS and YYNGEE. The CDR3 extends over 16 amino acids. Here the CDR3 reads CASSAGTGRSGNTIYF. CDR3 sequence (DNA): TGTGCCAGCAGCGCGGGGACCGGACGCTCTGGAAACACCATATATTTT. Full variable domain (missing parts from reference TRBV9 and TRBJ1-3): DSGVTQTPKHLITATGQRVTLRCSPRSGDLSVYWYQQSLDQGLQFLIQYYNGEERAKGNILERFSAQQFPDLHSELNLSSLELGDSALYFCASSAGTGRSGNTIYFGEGSWLTVV.

The chain carries TRBV6-2 or TRBV6-3 and TRBJ2-3, with D possibly TRBD2 on 6 matching bases. The V and J ends lost 4 bases and 6 bases respectively, with 14 bases between them. The CDR3 contains 14 residues. Per the germline V gene, CDR1 is MNHEY and CDR2 is SVGEGT. DNA of the CDR3: TGTGCCAGCAGTTGGGGGGATTGGGCCGATACGCAGTATTTT. It codes for CASSWGDWADTQYF.

This clonotype has a count of ten or more. The chain combines TRBV7-2 with TRBJ2-1; tentative D call: TRBD2 (5 bases). The V end lost 5 bases, the J end lost 8 bases, and 16 bases lay between the germline ends. The CDR3 is 14 residues long. Germline lookup yields CDR1 SGHTA and CDR2 FQGNSA. This CDR3 reads CASSPFAARDEQFF. In nucleotides, the CDR3 is TGTGCCAGCAGCCCGTTCGCGGCGAGGGATGAGCAGTTCTTC.

The table lists this clonotype with many counts. This rearrangement joins TRBV7-9 to TRBJ2-5, with D tentatively TRBD1 or TRBD2 (5 bases each). V was trimmed by 6 bases and J by 5 bases, leaving 19 bases between them. This CDR3 spans 15 amino acids. Germline lookup yields CDR1 SEHNR and CDR2 FQNEAQ (reference sequence). The CDR3 protein is CASSLNSGEGETQYF. The CDR3 DNA follows: TGTGCCAGCAGTCTTAACTCAGGCGAGGGGGAGACCCAGTACTTC.

This clonotype occurred a few times. J is TRBJ1-5 and V is TRBV30, with D unclear. Germline V CDR1 and CDR2: GTSNPN, SVGIG (reference sequence). CDR3 size: 13 residues. The V gene lost 2 bases and the J gene lost 3 bases, with 8 bases spanning the gap. This CDR3 is CAWSFGVNQPQHF. In DNA, the CDR3 is TGTGCCTGGAGTTTTGGGGTCAATCAGCCCCAGCATTTT.

This clonotype came up a few times. This rearrangement joins TRBV4-3 to TRBJ2-2; TRBD2 matches at 9 bases. Looked up from germline, CDR1 is LGHNA and CDR2 is YSLEER. V dropped 1 base and J dropped 0; count of bases not matched to a gene: 9. This CDR3 is 19 amino acids long. CDR3 bases: TGCGCCAGCAGCCAAGTCAGCGGGAGGTTCCGCTCGAACACCGGGGAGCTGTTTTTT. Translating it yields CASSQVSGRFRSNTGELFF.

This chain connects TRBV3-1 to TRBJ2-5, with 7 bases lining up with TRBD2. Unmatched junction bases numbered 9, after V lost 1 base and J lost 4 bases. Looked up from germline, CDR1 is LGHDT and CDR2 is YNNKEL (reference sequence). This CDR3 has 16 amino acids. The CDR3 DNA reads as TGTGCCAGCAGCCAAGGGAGGGCGGGAGTTGGAGAGACCCAGTACTTC. This encodes CASSQGRAGVGETQYF.

In this sample, this clonotype turned up many times. The J gene is TRBJ2-3, the V gene TRBV7-9, with TRBD2 matching 9 bases. CDR3 length equals 15 residues. Germline-derived CDR1 and CDR2 are SEHNR and FQNEAQ (reference sequence). With 5 bases clipped from V and 4 bases from J, the junction kept 7 bases outside the gene matches. CDR3 nucleotides: TGTGCCAGCAGCCTGAGGACTAGCGATCCAGATACGCAGTATTTT. It is translated as CASSLRTSDPDTQYF.

This clonotype was seen ten or more times. This chain uses TRBV29-1 with TRBJ1-3; D is unclear. Germline lookup yields CDR1 SQVTM and CDR2 ANQGSEA. Trimming removed 2 bases at V and 0 bases at J, with 8 bases between. The CDR3 spans 14 residues. The CDR3 DNA follows: TGCAGCGTTGAACGACCGAACTCTGGAAACACCATATATTTT. Translation: CSVERPNSGNTIYF. The variable domain in full, completed from reference TRBV29-1 and TRBJ1-3, reads SAVISQKPSRDICQRGTSLTIQCQVDSQVTMMFWYRQQPGQSLTLIATANQGSEATYESGFVIDKFPISRPNLTFSTLTVSNMSPEDSSIYLCSVERPNSGNTIYFGEGSWLTVV.

Details on this clonotype: A junction end diverges from the germline sequence, so it may reflect a read error. Written as DNA, the CDR3 is TGTGCCAGCAGTGAAGGGATAGGGATGAACACTGAAGCTTCCTTT. It yields the protein CASSEGIGMNTEASF. J is TRBJ1-1 and V is TRBV6-1; D gene uncertain. Looked up from germline, CDR1 is MNHNS and CDR2 is SASEGT. The CDR3 has 15 residues.

Comments on this clonotype: A much larger clone sits a single nucleotide away, making a read error possible. The V call is TRBV20-1, the J call TRBJ2-7; perhaps TRBD2 as D (5 bases). The CDR3 sequence is 17 residues long. Germline values: CDR1 DFQATT, CDR2 SNEGSKA (reference sequence). V lost 0 bases to trimming and J lost 6 bases, with 24 bases between them. CDR3 bases: TGCAGTGCTAGAGACCGGGATCCGATCGGGTCCTATTCCGAGCAGTACTTC. It is translated as CSARDRDPIGSYSEQYF.

The chain recombines TRBV7-2 with TRBJ2-1, with TRBD2 identical over 9 bases. The germline CDR1 and CDR2 sequences are SGHTA and FQGNSA. The CDR3 runs 16 residues. V shed 6 bases, J shed 3 bases, and the junction held 9 bases outside the gene matches. The CDR3 region has the DNA TGTGCCAGCAGTGACTTAGCGGGGGACAACTACAATGAGCAGTTCTTC. It is translated as CASSDLAGDNYNEQFF.

This clonotype was observed at least ten times. The chain is built from TRBV27 and TRBJ2-7; 10 bases align to TRBD2. Germline V CDR1 and CDR2: MNHEY, SMNVEV (reference sequence). The CDR3 has 12 residues. The CDR3 region is CASASGSYEQYF. CDR3 sequence (DNA): TGTGCTTCGGCTAGCGGGAGCTACGAGCAGTACTTC.

In its sample, this clonotype was seen a few times. CDR3 amino acids: CASSQDRRGISYEQYF. CDR3 in DNA: TGCGCCAGCAGCCAAGATCGGCGGGGAATCTCCTACGAGCAGTACTTC. V gene TRBV4-3 combines with J gene TRBJ2-7; maybe TRBD2 (6 bases). V was trimmed by 0 bases and J by 0 bases, leaving 12 bases between them. This CDR3 is built from 16 residues. Germline V gives CDR1 LGHNA, CDR2 YSLEER.

This clonotype has more than one count but fewer than ten. The V call is TRBV27, the J call TRBJ1-5; D is possibly TRBD1 (6 bases). V gave up 6 bases and J gave up 7 bases, with 16 bases separating them. This CDR3 has 14 amino acids. Germline V gene data show CDR1 as MNHEY and CDR2 as SMNVEV (reference sequence). This CDR3 is CASSRGGGGQPQHF. Written as DNA, the CDR3 is TGTGCCAGCAGCCGAGGGGGGGGTGGACAGCCCCAGCATTTT.

This clonotype has just a few counts. The junction departs from the called germline gene at one end, perhaps through a read error. The rearrangement links TRBV5-1 to TRBJ1-1, with D uncertain. Germline loops: CDR1 SGHRS, CDR2 YFSETQ. The CDR3 runs 14 residues. The CDR3 here is CASSLAAADTGAFF. CDR3 sequence (DNA): TGCGCCAGCAGCTTGGCCGCGGCCGACACTGGAGCTTTCTTT. The full variable domain, in which reference TRBV5-1 and TRBJ1-1 provide the parts outside the CDR3, is KAGVTQTPRYLIKTRGQQVTLSCSPISGHRSVSWYQQTPGQGLQFLFEYFSETQRNKGNFPGRFSGRQFSNSRSEMNVSTLELGDSALYLCASSLAAADTGAFFGQGTRLTVV.

This clonotype was counted ten times or more. The chain has TRBV6-2 or TRBV6-3 and TRBJ1-4, with D hard to call. Per germline, CDR1 MNHEY and CDR2 SVGEGT. V lost 4 bases, J lost 5 bases, and 8 bases lay in between. The CDR3 has 13 amino acids. The CDR3: CASSLFQNEKLFF. The CDR3, as DNA: TGTGCCAGCAGTTTGTTCCAGAATGAAAAACTGTTTTTT.

There are a few counts of this clonotype. This rearrangement joins TRBV28 to TRBJ2-1, with 10 bases lining up with TRBD1. V shed 7 bases, J shed 2 bases, and the junction held 2 bases outside the gene matches. This CDR3 comprises 14 residues. Germline V CDR1 and CDR2: MDHEN, SYDVKM. CDR3 nucleotide sequence: TGTGCCAGCACGGGGACAGGGGCCTACAATGAGCAGTTCTTC. Encoded protein: CASTGTGAYNEQFF.

This sequence joins TRBV13 and TRBJ2-5; D unresolved. The CDR3 contains 13 residues. V lost 0 bases to trimming and J lost 5 bases, with 7 bases between them. Per the germline V gene, CDR1 is PRHDT and CDR2 is FYEKMQ (reference sequence). In DNA form, the CDR3 reads TGTGCCAGCAGCTTAGGTCAGTGGGAGACCCAGTACTTC. It codes for CASSLGQWETQYF.

V usage is TRBV19 and J usage is TRBJ1-5; D call uncertain. The CDR3 covers 16 residues. Germline values: CDR1 LNHDA, CDR2 SQIVND (reference sequence). Trimming took 6 bases from V and 3 from J, leaving 18 bases between them. As DNA, the CDR3 is TGTGCCAGTAGCCTCAACCTAGGTAGTAACAATCAGCCCCAGCATTTT. Translation: CASSLNLGSNNQPQHF. The whole variable domain, filled in from reference TRBV19 and TRBJ1-5, reads DGGITQSPKYLFRKEGQNVTLSCEQNLNHDAMYWYRQDPGQGLRLIYYSQIVNDFQKGDIAEGYSVSREKKESFPLTVTSAQKNPTAFYLCASSLNLGSNNQPQHFGDGTRLSIL.

The CDR3 nucleotides read TGTGCCAGCAGCCCCTCGGCGGGGGGAAACTACGAGCAGTACTTC. It is translated as CASSPSAGGNYEQYF. The chain is built from TRBV6-6 and TRBJ2-7, with 8 bases aligning to TRBD2. The CDR3 totals 15 residues. Germline trimming cut 6 bases from V and 3 bases from J; bases unmatched to any gene: 10. The V gene's germline CDR1 is MNHNY and CDR2 SVGAGI (reference sequence).